What follows is one T cell receptor (beta chain) and its context. There are many counts of this clonotype. Its target antigen remains unknown. The sample holds no much larger clone one base away, and base qualities are not on file. This sample was included in a study of neurological immune-mediated disorders (dated by TCRdb to 2018 to 2020). About the study as a whole: Peripheral blood TCR-beta repertoires from HTLV-I-associated myelopathy (HAM/TSP) patients, multiple sclerosis patients and healthy controls were compared by UMI-based sequencing. Longitudinal HAM/TSP and healthy donors were sampled at 3 time-points each (about 3-45 month intervals). The cohort was made up of approximately 69 subjects, consisting of some 14 HAM/TSP patients, approximately 35 multiple sclerosis patients and about 20 healthy controls. The approximately 100 TCR-beta libraries included longitudinal samples, technical triplicates and paired sorted CD4+ and CD8+ T-cell subsets alongside PBMC samples. What the research found in general, with its limitations: Across subjects, expanded clones never shared an identical CDR3 amino acid sequence, which suggests that the TCR-beta repertoires in every group were private. TCR clonal expansion was highest in HAM/TSP patients and lowest in MS patients, with MS patients falling below even healthy controls.

The time point label, read with the paper, signifies: longitudinal time-point 2. Healthy controls were blood bank volunteers in Maryland, USA. For unsorted PBMC libraries, 2 million PBMCs were used after storage in RNAlater at -80 degrees C until RNA extraction. Peripheral blood was subjected to Ficoll-Hypaque density gradient centrifugation to isolate PBMCs, which were then cryopreserved in liquid nitrogen. cDNA synthesis used template-switch 5'RACE with a primer carrying a 10-nucleotide random unique molecular identifier tagging each TCR transcript. Over 160 million TCR-beta sequences, covering 15-18 subjects, were produced in each sequencing run. The RNeasy kit was used for extraction of total RNA. TCR-beta VDJ regions were amplified with primers for the TCR constant region and the 5'RACE anchor, using the KAPA Real-time Library Amplification kit. Sample indexes and Illumina adaptors were added in a first PCR, after which library yield was increased in a second PCR. After Ampure bead purification, the TCR product of roughly 650 bp was size-selected on a 2% E-gel SizeSelection system. Library quality was checked on a Bioanalyzer, concentration was measured with Qubit, and libraries were quantified with the Kapa Library Quantification kit before pooling. Paired-end 2 x 150 bp sequencing of the libraries was performed on an Illumina HiSeq 2500. To increase sequence diversity, about 25-31% phiX was spiked into each library pool. On the authors' methods: Quality-filtered reads were processed with the UMI-based MiGEC pipeline, which removed over 80% of raw TCR sequences during error correction. IMGT germline references were used for aligning VDJ genes, and each clonotype was defined as a unique CDR3 amino acid sequence together with its V-J genes. Clonal expansion, Shannon diversity, and CDR3 relatedness (CalcPairwiseDistances, ClusterSamples) were evaluated with VDJtools, and phylogenetic trees were built with CLCbio workbench. Using coefficient-of-variation modelling across technical triplicates, the study counted a clone as expanded if it had at least 8 unique UMIs. Starting from the raw public reads, TCRdb applied fastp trimming at Q25, assembled clones with MiXCR and retained in-frame beta chains. Rows merge per CDR3 protein into single entries with the most common DNA and genes. None of the V and J calls come from the authors' own analysis; TCRdb made them. For this sample there are some 60,000 distinct CDR3 sequences; roughly 9.8% appear just once. About 12% of the sample is in the top ten clones.

The germline V gene (reference sequence) gives CDR1 as DFQATT and CDR2 as SNEGSKA. V loses 6 bases of germline sequence and J loses 5 bases, and the interval between the two ends is 7 bases. Spanning cysteine to phenylalanine, the CDR3 consists of 11 amino acids. Solely the CDR3 DNA is kept, with 33 bases framed from the first base. The sequence is built from TRBV20-1 and TRBJ2-2; matching of 5 bases hints at TRBD2 as the D gene. This sequence was found in a man under 40 in good health. Sequencing input: PBMCs. The CDR3 sequence is CSARRTGELFF. Here is the DNA: TGCAGTGCCCGGAGGACCGGGGAGCTGTTTTTT.